This passage covers 22 T cell receptor beta chains from one sample sequenced in a study of T-cell reconstitution after alpha-beta-depleted transplantation in children. The authors prepared the TCRbeta library with unique molecular identifiers. TCRdb reanalysed the PCR reads using MiXCR and keeps one entry per CDR3 protein. The repertoire includes hundreds of thousands of distinct CDR3 sequences, around a tenth of them detected once, and approximately 7.6% sits in the top ten. This specimen consisted of PBMCs, obtained before TCRalphabeta/CD19-depleted stem cell transplant. Every receptor here comes from a boy less than two years old with acute myeloid leukemia, due to receive a stem cell transplant.

This clonotype has a handful of counts. The chain combines TRBV7-8 with TRBJ2-1; maybe TRBD2 (6 bases). Per germline, CDR1 SGHVS and CDR2 FQNEAQ. V was pared by 2 bases and J by 0 bases, with 11 bases between. The length of the CDR3 is 16 residues. This CDR3 reads CASSLRGTFSYNEQFF. For the CDR3, the DNA is TGTGCCAGCAGCTTACGCGGGACCTTCTCCTACAATGAGCAGTTCTTC.

This clonotype has more than one count but fewer than ten. The rearrangement uses TRBV12-3 or TRBV12-4 and TRBJ2-1, with D possibly being TRBD2 (6 bases). V dropped 2 bases and J dropped 10 bases, with 12 bases sitting between them. The CDR3 runs to 13 residues. CDR3 amino acids: CASSLLGRGEQFF. CDR3 in DNA: TGTGCCAGCAGTTTATTAGGGCGGGGAGAGCAGTTCTTC.

This clonotype was detected many times. The chain employs TRBV20-1 and TRBJ1-1; weak D call: TRBD1 (5 bases). Germline V gives CDR1 DFQATT, CDR2 SNEGSKA (reference sequence). Trimming shortened V by 2 bases and J by 6 bases, and 16 bases separated the two germline ends. The CDR3 has 14 amino acids. The CDR3 loop reads CSARSPGAGAEAFF. In nucleotides, the CDR3 is TGCAGTGCTAGAAGTCCGGGCGCGGGGGCTGAAGCTTTCTTT.

A single count supports this clonotype. The genes are TRBV3-1 and TRBJ2-3, with D unclear. Germline V lookup: CDR1 LGHDT, CDR2 YNNKEL (reference sequence). Trimming stripped 1 base from V and 6 bases from J, with 5 bases between. The CDR3 sequence is 12 residues long. CDR3 coding DNA: TGTGCCAGCAGCCAAGGAGTTGATACGCAGTATTTT. Amino acids: CASSQGVDTQYF.

Many counts were recorded for this clonotype. The CDR3 sequence is CASSLWGRLNTEAFF. The CDR3 region has the DNA TGTGCCAGCAGTTTATGGGGCAGGCTGAACACTGAAGCTTTCTTT. The chain links TRBV28 to TRBJ1-1, with D unresolved. The CDR3 runs to 15 residues. V dropped 0 bases and J dropped 0 bases, with 8 bases sitting between them. CDR1 and CDR2 (germline): MDHEN, SYDVKM.

This clonotype was seen ten or more times. This chain links TRBV14 with TRBJ1-4, with a tentative D call TRBD1 (6 bases). The CDR3 extends over 13 amino acids. The germline V gene has CDR1 SGHDN and CDR2 FVKESK. V lost 9 bases and J lost 5, with 13 bases in between. The CDR3 sequence: CASSDRTNEKLFF. The CDR3 coding sequence is TGTGCCAGTAGTGACAGGACAAATGAAAAACTGTTTTTT.

This clonotype was detected only a few times. The chain recombines TRBV7-2 with TRBJ2-5; TRBD2 matches 8 bases. The CDR3 is 19 amino acids. Germline V gives CDR1 SGHTA, CDR2 FQGNSA. V was clipped by 0 bases and J by 5 bases; unmatched bases: 17. CDR3 residues: CASSLAGGGSGMIRETQYF. DNA of the CDR3: TGTGCCAGCAGCTTAGCCGGGGGGGGTAGCGGGATGATCCGGGAGACCCAGTACTTC.

This clonotype appeared many times. This CDR3 reads CASSLYRTTKNEQFF. The DNA of the CDR3 is TGTGCCAGCAGTTTATACCGGACTACCAAAAATGAGCAGTTCTTC. V and J are TRBV12-3 or TRBV12-4 and TRBJ2-1; TRBD2 might be the D (6 bases). The CDR3 has 15 amino acids. V gave up 2 bases and J gave up 7 bases, with 15 bases separating them.

This clonotype was seen at least ten times. This chain links TRBV28 with TRBJ2-1; 7 nucleotides align to TRBD2. CDR1 is MDHEN, CDR2 SYDVKM, per germline. Trimming at V came to 3 bases and at J to 1 base, leaving 9 bases not matched to a gene. The CDR3 has 17 amino acids. The CDR3 coding sequence is TGTGCCAGCAGTTTCCCCGAGCGGGGTCATTCCTACAATGAGCAGTTCTTC. Its protein product is CASSFPERGHSYNEQFF.

This clonotype has a handful of counts. The CDR3: CASSFPNNSPLHF. The CDR3 nucleotides are TGTGCCAGCAGTTTCCCAAATAATTCACCCCTCCACTTT. This rearrangement joins TRBV28 to TRBJ1-6, with no clear D. CDR1 and CDR2 (germline): MDHEN, SYDVKM. Between the trimmed V and J ends, which lost 3 bases and 5 bases, there was a span of 5 bases. CDR3 length equals 13 residues. The variable domain in full, completed from reference TRBV28 and TRBJ1-6, reads DVKVTQSSRYLVKRTGEKVFLECVQDMDHENMFWYRQDPGLGLRLIYFSYDVKMKEKGDIPEGYSVSREKKERFSLILESASTNQTSMYLCASSFPNNSPLHFGNGTRLTVT.

Regarding this clonotype: This may be a read error, as it is one base from a much larger clone. V is TRBV28 and J is TRBJ2-7; 11 bases match TRBD1. Germline V gives CDR1 MDHEN, CDR2 SYDVKM. CDR3 length: 16 residues. With V trimmed by 4 bases and J by 6 bases, 11 bases remained unmatched. In DNA, the CDR3 is TGTGCCAGCAGTTCAATCCCCTCCGGGACAGGGGGCGAGCAGTACTTC. Protein sequence: CASSSIPSGTGGEQYF.

The V gene is TRBV18, the J gene TRBJ2-3; a possible D gene is TRBD1 (6 bases). The ends were cut back, 3 bases at V and 0 bases at J, with 16 bases in the middle. CDR1 and CDR2 from the germline V gene are KGHSH and LQKENI. The length of the CDR3 is 17 residues. Written as DNA, the CDR3 is TGTGCCAGCTCACCCTATCTACAGGGCCCTAGCACAGATACGCAGTATTTT. Translating gives CASSPYLQGPSTDTQYF.

This clonotype was seen repeatedly, ten times or more. The V gene is TRBV2, the J gene TRBJ2-1; 10 positions match TRBD2. Trimming took 10 bases from V and 7 from J; bases not matched to a gene: 10. This CDR3 spans 14 amino acids. Looked up from germline, CDR1 is SNHLY and CDR2 is FYNNEI. The CDR3: CANKREGGSNEQFF. CDR3 coding DNA: TGTGCCAACAAGCGGGAGGGGGGCTCAAATGAGCAGTTCTTC.

This clonotype was detected many times. The chain is built from TRBV12-3 or TRBV12-4 and TRBJ1-1; D gene ambiguous. CDR3 length equals 14 residues. Trimming cost V 6 bases and J 1 base, with 12 bases left between them. The CDR3 region is CASSTLHKNTEAFF. In DNA, the CDR3 is TGTGCCAGCAGCACTCTTCATAAGAACACTGAAGCTTTCTTT.

In this sample, this clonotype turned up many times. V usage is TRBV6-5 and J usage is TRBJ2-1, with 7 positions matching TRBD2. The V gene end was trimmed by 0 bases and the J gene end by 5 bases; junction bases not matched to a gene: 1. Germline CDR1 reads MNHEY; CDR2 reads SVGAGI. The CDR3 runs 14 residues. The CDR3 sequence is CASSYSLADNEQFF. The CDR3 region has the DNA TGTGCCAGCAGTTACTCCCTAGCGGACAATGAGCAGTTCTTC.

V is TRBV4-2 and J is TRBJ1-2, with 8 bases lining up with TRBD1. The V gene end was trimmed by 2 bases and the J gene end by 4 bases; junction bases not matched to a gene: 6. This CDR3 comprises 15 residues. Germline assignment: CDR1 LGHNA and CDR2 YNFKEQ. This CDR3 is CASSQRTGMGYGYTF. The DNA of the CDR3 is TGTGCCAGCAGCCAACGGACAGGGATGGGCTATGGCTACACCTTC.

The sample holds a few counts of this clonotype. The V and J genes are TRBV6-1 and TRBJ1-5; D call uncertain. V was trimmed by 2 bases and J by 0 bases, leaving 11 bases between them. The CDR3 totals 16 residues. Germline CDR1 MNHNS, CDR2 SASEGT. CDR3: CASSELVGYSNQPQHF. For the CDR3, the DNA is TGTGCCAGCAGTGAATTGGTAGGTTATAGCAATCAGCCCCAGCATTTT.

V gene TRBV12-3 or TRBV12-4 combines with J gene TRBJ1-1; D unresolved. The CDR3 has 15 amino acids. Trimming removed 9 bases at V and 0 bases at J, with 17 bases between. This CDR3 reads CASSPPAGMNTEAFF. DNA of the CDR3: TGTGCCAGTTCACCCCCGGCCGGCATGAACACTGAAGCTTTCTTT.

This clonotype was seen at least ten times. This sequence joins TRBV20-1 and TRBJ1-1, with D perhaps matching TRBD1 (6 bases). CDR3 size: 16 residues. Germline CDR1 is DFQATT and CDR2 is SNEGSKA (reference sequence). The V and J ends lost 2 bases and 10 bases respectively, with 26 bases between them. The CDR3: CSARSGIVGTREGAFF. The CDR3 DNA reads TGCAGTGCTAGAAGTGGGATAGTGGGGACACGGGAAGGAGCTTTCTTT.

This clonotype has just a few counts. The chain uses TRBV7-9 and TRBJ2-1; D is unclear. The CDR3 covers 14 residues. Trimming shortened V by 5 bases and J by 4 bases, and 12 bases separated the two germline ends. Germline CDR1 is SEHNR and CDR2 is FQNEAQ (reference sequence). In DNA form, the CDR3 reads TGTGCCAGCAGCCACCCCGACTCGTACAATGAGCAGTTCTTC. Protein sequence: CASSHPDSYNEQFF.

At least ten counts were recorded for this clonotype. V usage is TRBV11-2 and J usage is TRBJ2-5; TRBD1 agrees at 10 bases. The CDR3 has 18 amino acids. Germline V CDR1 and CDR2: SGHAT, FQNNGV. V dropped 4 bases and J dropped 4; count of bases not matched to a gene: 15. The CDR3 spells CASSSIPRTGGPSETQYF. The DNA of the CDR3 is TGTGCCAGCAGCTCAATCCCCCGGACAGGGGGTCCCTCAGAGACCCAGTACTTC.

This clonotype occurred many times. The chain links TRBV5-5 to TRBJ2-3, with 8 nucleotides matching TRBD1. The CDR3 length is 15 residues. Germline V lookup: CDR1 SGHKS, CDR2 YYEKEE (reference sequence). The V gene end was trimmed by 4 bases and the J gene end by 4 bases; junction bases not matched to a gene: 8. The CDR3 region is CASSPSDRVADTQYF. The DNA of the CDR3 is TGTGCCAGCAGCCCCTCGGACAGGGTCGCAGATACGCAGTATTTT.